The TCR beta chain under discussion was sequenced for a study of shared clonotypes between healthy human individuals. CD4+ cells underwent separation, giving CD45RA+ naive and CD45RA-negative memory subsets. The ends were cut back, 0 bases at V and 0 bases at J, with 6 bases in the middle. CDR1 and CDR2 from the germline V gene are SGHNT and YYREEE (reference sequence). CDR3 size: 15 residues. The table lists this clone with a count of one. Other nucleotide sequences from this sample produce the same CDR3. Here immunoSEQ multiplex PCR was the method, and the copy in TCRdb shows in-frame clones only, minus some. The sample has over a million clones, approximately 98.5% seen once; the top ten hold 0.3% to 0.45%.

Input material: naive CD4+ T cells sorted from blood. Subset meaning: CD45RA+ positively selected. The J gene is TRBJ2-2, the V gene TRBV5-4, with a possible D match to TRBD2 (6 bases). This receptor was taken from a man aged 30 to 45 in good health. The CDR3 sequence is CASSLGLANTGELFF. For the CDR3, the DNA is TGTGCCAGCAGCTTGGGACTAGCGAACACCGGGGAGCTGTTTTTT.